The T cell receptor beta chain under discussion was sequenced for a study of siplizumab effects on memory and regulatory T cells. Study-wide findings and caveats: In unstimulated cells, naive T cells appeared more diverse than memory T cells and seemed major alloresponse contributors. An assignable phenotype, naive or memory, was missing from roughly 78-96% of proliferating CD4+ or CD8+ clones. Alloreactive sequences whose origin lay in unstimulated CD4+ memory cells were significantly reduced by siplizumab.

The CDR3 is 14 residues long. Germline values: CDR1 SGHNT, CDR2 YYREEE (reference sequence). Trimming took 0 bases from V and 4 from J, leaving 9 bases between them. Each sample had roughly 10^5 TCR templates assayed. Measured with immunoSEQ multiplex PCR; TCRdb has only the in-frame clones, and not every one. This sample has roughly 50,000 clones; roughly 92% occur once, and the top ten carry roughly 17%. This clone was seen a handful of times. Its antigen is currently unknown. Sequenced material: CD8+ T cells sorted from blood. This TCR came from a human donor in good health. The V call is TRBV5-4, the J call TRBJ2-3, with a tentative D call TRBD2 (5 bases). The CDR3 nucleotides read TGTGCCAGCAGCTTGGAGGGAGTGTCAGATACGCAGTATTTT. It specifies CASSLEGVSDTQYF.